This T cell receptor (beta chain) was recovered during a study of identifying expanded T cells in peripheral blood (dated by TCRdb to about 2019). With respect to the entire study: Technical replicates were generated by sequencing separate aliquots of the same genomic DNA pool, with four replicates compared pairwise. Overall study outcomes, separate from this receptor: The authors expected biological variance in healthy repertoires might increase further over much longer intervals such as months to years. Across all healthy-donor time intervals, the beta-binomial model significantly lowered both the number of clones called differentially abundant and the false-positive rate. Approximately 1.2 differentially abundant clones were flagged by the binomial model between technical replicates, whereas about 15 and 18 were flagged over approximately two weeks and four weeks, respectively. For all healthy donors, the variance in clone template counts between approximately 2-week samples rose significantly as total template count increased.

TCRbeta CDR3 regions were profiled by bias-controlled multiplex PCR amplification of genomic DNA with the immunoSEQ Assay. The study's own analysis went as follows. To quantify the absolute abundance of each unique TCRbeta CDR3 region, the sequences were collapsed and filtered. Differential abundance was assessed using a binomial (Fisher-equivalent) model and a beta-binomial model in which time-dependent variance fitted from healthy donors was added. Clones with fewer than 5 combined templates were removed, and differential abundance was called for clones with a Benjamini-Hochberg FDR below 0.01. In the beta-binomial model, variance was expressed as a function of the total template count across the two samples, in the form v = (b*log(k)+a)^2. TCRdb mirrors the immuneACCESS table, restricted to in-frame sequences. Some clones are absent from its copies; in checked studies, under half trace to an unresolved V gene, and the reason for the others is unknown. Clone size and V and J calls were adopted from that table, with D and trimming inferred from the DNA. The sample contains approximately 56,000 clones, approximately 80% of them found a single time. The leading ten clones occupy approximately 15% of the sample.

During the collection period, no immune events, such as infections, were documented for the healthy donors. Time-dependent variance in a beta-binomial model of T-cell clone differential abundance was calibrated using healthy-donor blood repertoires as a training cohort. There were roughly 10 healthy donors in the training cohort, of whom 3 were female and 7 were male. The donors were between roughly 29 and 64 years old, with an average age of 43 years. Whole blood was collected from each healthy donor at three time points spaced around two weeks apart and obtained from a commercial supplier. Genomic DNA was extracted from unsorted whole blood for immunosequencing. On this clone itself: The target of this receptor is not known. Base qualities are not at hand, and no much larger clone is one base apart.

Clipping removes 4 bases from V and 2 bases from J, with 7 as the unmatched junction base count. The germline V gene (reference sequence) sets CDR1 to LNHDA and CDR2 to SQIVND. From the cysteine through the phenylalanine, the CDR3 covers 16 amino acids. Only CDR3 DNA remains: 48 bases, in frame from the first base. The TCR originated in a person aged 18 to 75 in good health. The rearrangement joined TRBV19 to TRBJ1-1, with TRBD1 matching 10 junction bases. The sequencing input was blood. CDR3 sequence: CASSKGQGERNTEAFF. The nucleotides read TGTGCCAGTAGTAAAGGACAGGGGGAGAGAAACACTGAAGCTTTCTTT.